The 15 T cell receptor beta chains below all came from one sample that was sequenced in a study of CD8 T cells in Susac syndrome. An input of 0.5 to 1 ug of RNA was subjected to reverse transcription using random hexamers. Each CDR3 protein is one row after TCRdb ran MiXCR on the immunoSEQ multiplex PCR reads. This sample yields 400,000 to 550,000 distinct CDR3 sequences, of which 85% to 90% are seen a single time; 0.09% to 0.15% belongs to the top ten. Sequencing was done on a sample of CD8+ T cells from PBMCs. Receptor source: a human donor with multiple sclerosis.

This sequence joins TRBV4-1 and TRBJ1-5; 7 nucleotides match TRBD1. The trim removed 0 bases at V and 7 bases at J, leaving 6 bases unmatched. Germline V CDR1 and CDR2: MGHRA, YSYEKL. The CDR3 extends over 15 amino acids. The CDR3 coding sequence is TGCGCCAGCAGCCAAGACGGAGCAGGGGGGCAGCCCCAGCATTTT. This sequence encodes CASSQDGAGGQPQHF.

The CDR3 loop reads CASSQVSGSTDTQYF. The DNA for the CDR3 is TGCGCCAGCAGCCAAGTCAGCGGTAGCACAGATACGCAGTATTTT. V and J are TRBV4-1 and TRBJ2-3, with D perhaps TRBD2 (5 bases). This CDR3 spans 15 amino acids. Germline CDR1 MGHRA, CDR2 YSYEKL. V lost 1 base and J lost 0, with 8 bases in between.

The chain joins TRBV6-5 to TRBJ1-2; D call uncertain. V lost 0 bases and J 7 bases, leaving 15 bases between the germline ends. The CDR3 is 15 amino acids. Germline CDR1 MNHEY, CDR2 SVGAGI. Here the CDR3 DNA reads TGTGCCAGCAGTTACTCGATGTTGGGGATCAGTGGCTACACCTTC. This codes for CASSYSMLGISGYTF.

The V call is TRBV18, the J call TRBJ2-7; D is ambiguous. Trimming shortened V by 3 bases and J by 3 bases, and 12 bases separated the two germline ends. CDR1 and CDR2 from the germline V gene are KGHSH and LQKENI. The CDR3 consists of 14 residues. CDR3 amino acids: CASSPGPDVYEQYF. CDR3 DNA sequence: TGTGCCAGCTCACCCGGACCGGATGTCTACGAGCAGTACTTC.

The rearrangement joins TRBV5-6 to TRBJ2-7, with D possibly being TRBD2 (5 bases). Trimming cost V 1 base and J 1 base, with 12 bases left between them. This CDR3 region has 15 residues. The germline gives CDR1 SGHDT, CDR2 YYEEEE. The CDR3 reads CASSLKAEFSYEQYF. CDR3 nucleotide sequence: TGTGCCAGCAGCTTGAAAGCGGAATTTTCCTACGAGCAGTACTTC.

This chain uses TRBV14 with TRBJ1-2; tentative D call: TRBD1 (5 bases). V was trimmed by 1 base and J by 8 bases, leaving 14 bases between them. CDR1 is SGHDN, CDR2 FVKESK, per germline. The CDR3 sequence is 14 residues long. The CDR3 protein is CASSQAGTVGGYTF. The CDR3 DNA sequence: TGTGCCAGCAGCCAAGCGGGGACGGTGGGGGGCTACACCTTC.

The J gene is TRBJ2-4, the V gene TRBV2, with TRBD1 as a possible D gene (5 bases). Per the germline V gene, CDR1 is SNHLY and CDR2 is FYNNEI. V lost 0 bases and J 5 bases, leaving 8 bases between the germline ends. The length of the CDR3 is 14 residues. The CDR3 nucleotides are TGTGCCAGCAGTGAAGCTTGGGGCGAAAACATTCAGTACTTC. Translating gives CASSEAWGENIQYF. The full variable domain, completed using reference TRBV2 and TRBJ2-4, is EPEVTQTPSHQVTQMGQEVILRCVPISNHLYFYWYRQILGQKVEFLVSFYNNEISEKSEIFDDQFSVERPDGSNFTLKIRSTKLEDSAMYFCASSEAWGENIQYFGAGTRLSVL.

The chain employs TRBV12-3 or TRBV12-4 and TRBJ1-1; D not resolved. CDR3 length: 16 residues. V lost 5 bases, J lost 5 bases, and 21 bases lay in between. The CDR3 region has the DNA TGTGCCAGCAGTACCGCTGACCGGGGATTGGATACTGAAGCTTTCTTT. It specifies CASSTADRGLDTEAFF.

The CDR3: CASSYRVMDTEAFF. CDR3 coding DNA: TGCGCCAGCAGCTACAGGGTCATGGACACTGAAGCTTTCTTT. The V gene is TRBV5-1, the J gene TRBJ1-1; TRBD1 might be the D (6 bases). The germline V gene has CDR1 SGHRS and CDR2 YFSETQ. The CDR3 consists of 14 residues. The V end lost 3 bases, the J end lost 3 bases, and 12 bases lay between the germline ends.

V gene TRBV13 combines with J gene TRBJ1-1; tentatively, D is TRBD1 (6 bases). The germline CDR1 and CDR2 sequences are PRHDT and FYEKMQ (reference sequence). V shed 6 bases and J shed 0 bases, with 11 bases lying between them. This CDR3 is built from 14 residues. DNA of the CDR3: TGTGCCAGCAGTTGGACAGTCATGAACACTGAAGCTTTCTTT. As protein: CASSWTVMNTEAFF.

This chain links TRBV2 with TRBJ2-7, with 9 bases that match TRBD2. The V and J ends lost 6 bases and 7 bases, in that order; junction bases with no gene match: 13. This CDR3 region has 15 residues. Per germline, CDR1 SNHLY and CDR2 FYNNEI. CDR3 amino acids: CASSLSGRNPWEQYF. In DNA, the CDR3 is TGTGCCAGCAGCCTGAGCGGGAGGAACCCGTGGGAGCAGTACTTC.

The CDR3 region is CASSLLLGGYYEQYF. The CDR3 DNA reads as TGTGCCAGCAGCTTACTGTTGGGGGGGTACTACGAGCAGTACTTC. The chain couples TRBV7-9 to TRBJ2-7, with 7 bases fitting TRBD2. J lost 3 bases, V lost 2 bases, and 7 bases had no gene match. Germline CDR1 reads SEHNR; CDR2 reads FQNEAQ (reference sequence). The CDR3 has 15 amino acids.

This clonotype occurred once. This chain connects TRBV6-4 to TRBJ2-1; 8 bases fit TRBD1. The CDR3 contains 16 residues. The ends lost 6 bases at V and 6 bases at J; junction bases unmatched: 13. Germline CDR1 and CDR2: MRHNA and SNTAGT. The CDR3 sequence is CASSVTGEGGGNEQFF. For the CDR3, the DNA is TGTGCCAGCAGCGTGACAGGGGAAGGAGGGGGCAATGAGCAGTTCTTC.

The rearrangement links TRBV5-1 to TRBJ1-1; D gene unclear. V gave up 0 bases and J gave up 8 bases, with 17 bases separating them. CDR3 size: 15 residues. Germline V gene sequence: CDR1 SGHRS, CDR2 YFSETQ. CDR3 residues: CASSLDILEYSEAFF. The CDR3 nucleotides are TGCGCCAGCAGCTTGGACATTCTCGAGTACTCCGAAGCTTTCTTT.

This rearrangement joins TRBV12-5 to TRBJ1-2; no clear D. Germline CDR1 reads LGHNT; CDR2 reads FRNRAP. Trimming removed 7 bases at V and 4 bases at J, with 16 bases between. The CDR3 length is 14 residues. Here the CDR3 reads CASAGPANPYGYTF. CDR3 sequence (DNA): TGTGCTAGTGCCGGGCCGGCAAACCCCTATGGCTACACCTTC.